The source of this T cell receptor (beta chain) is a study of cytomegalovirus exposure and HLA in healthy donors. General study results and limits: HLA allele associations emerged for around 16,000 TCR beta sequences in a later analysis, at 0.05 false discovery rate. In a later analysis, the majority of CMV-associated beta chains seemingly showed HLA restriction.

PCR involved 60 Vbeta and 13 Jbeta primers. TCRdb keeps only in-frame clones here, not all; method: immunoSEQ multiplex PCR. The sample shows about 150,000 clones, approximately 70% of them seen only once. As concerns this clone: Its antigen is unknown.

The CDR3 is 17 residues long. Trimming took off 5 bases at V and 3 bases at J, with 22 bases between the two ends. Germline CDR1 reads SGHVS; CDR2 reads FQNEAQ. The receptor was derived from a woman under 30 in good health and CMV-seronegative. Input material: PBMCs. V and J are TRBV7-8 and TRBJ1-2; the D is unclear. The CDR3 sequence: CASSPSSQGYSHYGYTF. Here the CDR3 DNA reads TGTGCCAGCAGCCCTAGCAGCCAAGGGTACAGCCACTATGGCTACACCTTC.